Following are 26 T cell receptor beta chains from one sample sequenced in a study of post-analysis software for immune sequencing data. General observations from the study: TRBV segments more frequent in patients than in controls numbered roughly 5 and included TRBV5-6, TRBV5-1 and TRBV20-1.

Their antigens are not known. Prepared TCR beta cDNA libraries contained unique molecular identifiers. TCRdb re-analysed the PCR reads in MiXCR, keeping a single row per CDR3 protein. Of a few hundred thousand distinct CDR3 sequences in the sample, roughly 35% were seen once. The material sequenced was blood. These receptors originate from a girl under 18 with multiple sclerosis.

The CDR3 DNA reads TGTGCCAGCAGCTTACGGGGGGGGTCCTCTGGGGCCAACGTCCTGACTTTC. Its translation is CASSLRGGSSGANVLTF. The rearrangement joins TRBV7-2 to TRBJ2-6, with 8 bases lining up with TRBD2. The junction had 3 bases not matched to a gene; V was cut back by 2 bases and J by 0 bases. The CDR3 spans 17 residues. Germline V gene lookup returns CDR1 SGHTA and CDR2 FQGNSA.

This chain connects TRBV18 to TRBJ1-2; D not resolved. The CDR3 sequence is 12 residues long. Trimming left V 6 bases short and J 1 base short, with 6 bases between. Germline V CDR1 and CDR2: KGHSH, LQKENI. The CDR3 bases are TGTGCCAGCTCGGAAAATAACTATGGCTACACCTTC. This encodes CASSENNYGYTF.

V gene TRBV20-1 combines with J gene TRBJ1-2, with 8 bases matching TRBD1. Per the germline V gene, CDR1 is DFQATT and CDR2 is SNEGSKA (reference sequence). The CDR3 has 13 amino acids. With 6 bases clipped from V and 7 bases from J, the junction kept 10 bases outside the gene matches. The CDR3 is CSAADRVGSGYTF. CDR3 nucleotide sequence: TGCAGTGCCGCGGACAGGGTAGGGAGTGGCTACACCTTC.

This chain links TRBV12-3 or TRBV12-4 with TRBJ2-5; 10 bases are shared with TRBD1. The CDR3 contains 14 residues. The junction had 7 bases not matched to a gene; V was cut back by 6 bases and J by 6 bases. The CDR3 nucleotides are TGTGCCAGCAGACCCACGGGACAGGGGAAGACCCAGTACTTC. This encodes CASRPTGQGKTQYF.

This clonotype was recorded at least ten times. The V gene is TRBV7-2, the J gene TRBJ1-2, with D perhaps TRBD1 (6 bases). Trimming removed 5 bases at V and 4 bases at J, with 11 bases between. CDR1 is SGHTA, CDR2 FQGNSA, per germline. The CDR3 runs to 13 residues. In nucleotides, the CDR3 is TGTGCCAGCAGCCCTCAGGGGATCTATGGCTACACCTTC. This encodes CASSPQGIYGYTF.

This chain links TRBV7-2 with TRBJ2-2; D call uncertain. The length of the CDR3 is 14 residues. V lost 4 bases and J lost 3, with 9 bases in between. Germline-derived CDR1 and CDR2 are SGHTA and FQGNSA. The CDR3 is CASSSLEYTGELFF. As DNA, the CDR3 is TGTGCCAGCAGCTCCCTCGAGTACACCGGGGAGCTGTTTTTT.

V and J are TRBV6-5 and TRBJ2-3, with D possibly matching TRBD2 (6 bases). The length of the CDR3 is 16 residues. Germline lookup yields CDR1 MNHEY and CDR2 SVGAGI. V lost 7 bases and J lost 2, with 19 bases in between. The CDR3 DNA sequence: TGTGCCAGCACCAGACGCCCTGGGGGGATCACAGATACGCAGTATTTT. This encodes CASTRRPGGITDTQYF.

The chain recombines TRBV2 with TRBJ2-1; 9 bases map to TRBD2. V lost 2 bases to trimming and J lost 5 bases; unmatched junction nucleotides: 1. Germline V gene lookup returns CDR1 SNHLY and CDR2 FYNNEI. The CDR3 has 14 amino acids. This CDR3 is CASSETSGHNEQFF. The CDR3 bases are TGTGCCAGCAGTGAAACTAGCGGGCACAATGAGCAGTTCTTC. The full variable domain, in which reference TRBV2 and TRBJ2-1 provide the parts outside the CDR3, is EPEVTQTPSHQVTQMGQEVILRCVPISNHLYFYWYRQILGQKVEFLVSFYNNEISEKSEIFDDQFSVERPDGSNFTLKIRSTKLEDSAMYFCASSETSGHNEQFFGPGTRLTVL.

V gene TRBV15 combines with J gene TRBJ1-1; D is undetermined. Trimming removed 1 base from V and 4 bases from J, with 10 bases in between. There are 14 residues in the CDR3. Germline assignment: CDR1 LNHNV and CDR2 YYDKDF (reference sequence). CDR3 nucleotide sequence: TGTGCCACCAGCAGAGTACAGTTAGGCACTGAAGCTTTCTTT. It translates to CATSRVQLGTEAFF. The full variable domain, with the rest looked up from reference TRBV15 and TRBJ1-1, is DAMVIQNPRYQVTQFGKPVTLSCSQTLNHNVMYWYQQKSSQAPKLLFHYYDKDFNNEADTPDNFQSRRPNTSFCFLDIRSPGLGDTAMYLCATSRVQLGTEAFFGQGTRLTVV.

V usage is TRBV27 and J usage is TRBJ1-1; D perhaps matches TRBD1 (6 bases). Trimming stripped 3 bases from V and 1 base from J, with 12 bases between. CDR3 length: 15 amino acids. Germline assignment: CDR1 MNHEY and CDR2 SMNVEV (reference sequence). CDR3 nucleotides: TGTGCCAGCAGTTTGGTTGGGGGGGCGAACACTGAAGCTTTCTTT. It yields the protein CASSLVGGANTEAFF.

The rearrangement links TRBV29-1 to TRBJ2-2; 11 bases line up with TRBD2. The CDR3 contains 16 residues. V trimming: 4 bases; J trimming: 0 bases; junction bases outside the gene matches: 4. Germline V CDR1 and CDR2: SQVTM, ANQGSEA. CDR3 DNA: TGCAGCGTTGCACTAGCGGGGGCCTCGAACACCGGGGAGCTGTTTTTT. Protein: CSVALAGASNTGELFF.

This chain links TRBV20-1 with TRBJ2-1; 13 bases match TRBD2. Germline CDR1 is DFQATT and CDR2 is SNEGSKA (reference sequence). CDR3 size: 15 residues. With 4 bases clipped from V and 7 bases from J, the junction kept 7 bases outside the gene matches. The CDR3 region is CSATLAGGPGNEQFF. CDR3 bases: TGCAGTGCTACACTAGCGGGGGGGCCGGGGAATGAGCAGTTCTTC.

This clonotype was counted a few times. V usage is TRBV12-3 or TRBV12-4 and J usage is TRBJ2-4, with a tentative D call TRBD1 (5 bases). The length of the CDR3 is 16 residues. The ends were cut back, 5 bases at V and 3 bases at J, with 17 bases in the middle. CDR3 sequence (DNA): TGTGCCAGCAGTCCATTCCCACAGGATTACAAAAACATTCAGTACTTC. This translates into CASSPFPQDYKNIQYF.

The J gene is TRBJ2-1, the V gene TRBV20-1; 7 positions agree with TRBD2. V was clipped by 4 bases and J by 9 bases; unmatched bases: 12. The germline V gene encodes CDR1 DFQATT and CDR2 SNEGSKA (reference sequence). CDR3 length equals 14 residues. The chain's CDR3 is CSATPPTSRGEQFF. CDR3 sequence (DNA): TGCAGTGCTACACCCCCGACTAGCCGGGGTGAGCAGTTCTTC.

The chain recombines TRBV20-1 with TRBJ2-7; 8 nucleotides align to TRBD2. This CDR3 comprises 13 residues. V was pared by 4 bases and J by 1 base, with 3 bases of the junction left unmatched. Germline V gene lookup returns CDR1 DFQATT and CDR2 SNEGSKA (reference sequence). CDR3 protein: CSAKGTRSYEQYF. The CDR3 nucleotides are TGCAGTGCTAAGGGGACTAGATCCTACGAGCAGTACTTC.

V is TRBV20-1 and J is TRBJ2-7, with TRBD1 matching over 9 bases. The CDR3 is 15 residues long. V was pared by 1 base and J by 4 bases, with 8 bases of the junction left unmatched. Germline V lookup: CDR1 DFQATT, CDR2 SNEGSKA (reference sequence). Written as DNA, the CDR3 is TGCAGTGCTAGAGCTACCGGGACAGGGACTTACGAGCAGTACTTC. The encoded protein is CSARATGTGTYEQYF.

The genes are TRBV5-1 and TRBJ2-5, with D perhaps TRBD1 (5 bases). The V gene's germline CDR1 is SGHRS and CDR2 YFSETQ. V lost 5 bases, J lost 4 bases, and 15 bases lay in between. The CDR3 totals 14 residues. In DNA, the CDR3 is TGCGCCAGCAGGGTCGGACACCTCGGAGAGACCCAGTACTTC. Translation: CASRVGHLGETQYF. The entire variable domain, with the rest obtained from reference TRBV5-1 and TRBJ2-5, is as follows: KAGVTQTPRYLIKTRGQQVTLSCSPISGHRSVSWYQQTPGQGLQFLFEYFSETQRNKGNFPGRFSGRQFSNSRSEMNVSTLELGDSALYLCASRVGHLGETQYFGPGTRLLVL.

This sequence joins TRBV27 and TRBJ1-1; D is uncertain. CDR1 and CDR2 (germline): MNHEY, SMNVEV (reference sequence). With 10 bases removed from V and 3 bases from J, the gap between germline ends came to 15 bases. CDR3 size: 13 residues. The CDR3 protein is CATSFSGDTEAFF. The CDR3 region has the DNA TGTGCCACCTCATTCAGCGGGGACACTGAAGCTTTCTTT.

This chain connects TRBV2 to TRBJ2-7, with no clear D. Germline V gene data show CDR1 as SNHLY and CDR2 as FYNNEI. V lost 5 bases to trimming and J lost 0 bases, with 14 bases between them. The CDR3 is 15 residues long. This CDR3 reads CASSSGPAVSYEQYF. DNA of the CDR3: TGTGCCAGCAGTTCCGGCCCAGCCGTCTCCTACGAGCAGTACTTC.

This clonotype was counted only a few times. This chain connects TRBV12-3 or TRBV12-4 to TRBJ2-7; possible D gene TRBD1, 6 bases. The CDR3 totals 15 residues. Trimming pared 3 bases from V and 1 base from J, leaving 13 bases between. DNA for the CDR3: TGTGCCAGCAGTTTCTCCCAGGGGTCGTCCTACGAGCAGTACTTC. Protein sequence: CASSFSQGSSYEQYF.

A few counts support this clonotype. The V and J genes are TRBV7-8 and TRBJ2-3, with 12 positions matching TRBD2. Looked up from germline, CDR1 is SGHVS and CDR2 is FQNEAQ. V lost 6 bases, J lost 2 bases, and 12 bases stayed unmatched. This CDR3 is built from 18 residues. The CDR3 is CASSVPSGGGRSTDTQYF. In DNA form, the CDR3 reads TGTGCCAGCAGTGTACCTAGCGGGGGGGGCCGATCCACAGATACGCAGTATTTT.

This clonotype has more than one count but fewer than ten. The chain joins TRBV6-1 to TRBJ2-7; D tentatively reads TRBD1 or TRBD2 (6 bases each). Trimming took 4 bases from V and 4 from J, leaving 17 bases between them. This CDR3 contains 15 residues. The germline CDR1 and CDR2 sequences are MNHNS and SASEGT. The CDR3 nucleotides read TGTGCCAGCAGTGGAACAGGGAGGCTGCTATACGAGCAGTACTTC. It yields the protein CASSGTGRLLYEQYF.

This clonotype was recorded at least ten times. The chain is built from TRBV7-9 and TRBJ2-7; the D is unclear. Germline V gene lookup returns CDR1 SEHNR and CDR2 FQNEAQ (reference sequence). Deletions cut 5 bases from V and 7 bases from J, with 15 bases between. This CDR3 comprises 13 residues. The DNA of the CDR3 is TGTGCCAGCAGCCCACCCTCTGGGGAAGAGCAGTACTTC. This codes for CASSPPSGEEQYF.

The CDR3: CATSSGLAGGYEQYF. The CDR3 DNA is TGTGCCACCAGCTCAGGACTAGCGGGGGGTTACGAGCAGTACTTC. The chain employs TRBV24-1 and TRBJ2-7, with 14 bases lining up with TRBD2. After removal of 7 bases from V and 4 bases from J, the junction contained 5 bases not matched to a gene. CDR3 length equals 15 residues. The V gene's germline CDR1 is KGHDR and CDR2 SFDVKD.

The chain recombines TRBV20-1 with TRBJ2-3; 7 nucleotides match TRBD2. From germline, CDR1 is DFQATT and CDR2 SNEGSKA (reference sequence). After removal of 2 bases from V and 6 bases from J, the junction contained 8 bases not matched to a gene. The CDR3 contains 14 residues. In nucleotides, the CDR3 is TGCAGTGCTAGAAGCGGGATCGGCGGGGATACGCAGTATTTT. Its protein is CSARSGIGGDTQYF.

The rearrangement joins TRBV20-1 to TRBJ1-5; D is unresolved. CDR3 length: 16 residues. CDR1 and CDR2 (germline): DFQATT, SNEGSKA (reference sequence). Trimming pared 3 bases from V and 0 bases from J, leaving 15 bases between. CDR3 bases: TGCAGTGCTAGGCTGGAGGCCAGTTTTAGCAATCAGCCCCAGCATTTT. Amino acid sequence: CSARLEASFSNQPQHF.